This T cell receptor (beta chain) was sequenced for a study of beta chain features in type 1 diabetes. Expressed TCRB transcripts were sequenced after all isolated RNA was converted to cDNA. The study sequenced naive, central memory and regulatory T cell samples to an average of around 3.4 million reads. Assay: immunoSEQ multiplex PCR; the TCRdb copy retains only in-frame clones and omits some. The sample shows over 300,000 clones, about a tenth of them seen only once. Study-wide findings and caveats: Healthy donors had naive, central memory and Treg TCRB repertoires that appeared less similar than those seen among patients. Moderate yet significant TCRB CDR3 shortening was seen in Type 1 diabetes patients in all four CD4+ subsets. Although PCR might favor shorter templates, it would do so equally in patients and controls.

Trimming left V 1 base short and J 1 base short, with 10 bases between. The CDR3 spans 14 residues. The germline gives CDR1 SQVTM, CDR2 ANQGSEA. Sampling consisted of one heparinised blood draw per donor, averaging roughly 100 mL. This clone has only a few counts. No antigen is known for it. This chain links TRBV29-1 with TRBJ1-2; D is unresolved. This TCR was recovered from a man younger than 45 with type 1 diabetes. The sequenced sample consisted of central memory CD4+ T cells from blood. The CDR3 nucleotides read TGCAGCGTTGAAGGGGGAGGGTTTAACTATGGCTACACCTTC. This sequence encodes CSVEGGGFNYGYTF.